A single T cell receptor (beta chain) is shown here with its context. Its specificity is not known. Exclusion applied to patients with autoimmune disease history or systemic immunosuppression. Collection of blood occurred at baseline, at cycle 4 day 1, and at cycle 7 day 1. The record originates from a study of OX40 agonist ivuxolimab in advanced cancers. Study at large: Patients were treated with ivuxolimab, an agonistic anti-OX40 (CD134) antibody. Study-wide results and caveats: Both CD4+ and CD8+ T cell populations in blood had undergone clonal expansion by week 6 at 0.1 to 3.0 mg/kg.

Some clones are missing from TCRdb's copy, which holds only in-frame ones; the method was immunoSEQ multiplex PCR. The table includes over 40,000 clones, about 80% detected once. CDR1 SNHLY and CDR2 FYNNEI come from the germline V gene. The CDR3 contains 14 residues. V lost 6 bases to trimming and J lost 1 base, with 10 bases between them. This TCR derives from an adult with an advanced solid tumor such as melanoma, head and neck, liver or kidney cancer. The specimen was CD4+ or CD8+ T cells sorted from blood, collected in a trial of the OX40 agonist ivuxolimab. The chain combines TRBV2 with TRBJ2-1; D is ambiguous. This CDR3 is CASSQAASYNEQFF. CDR3 nucleotides: TGTGCCAGCAGCCAGGCGGCTTCCTACAATGAGCAGTTCTTC.